This TCR beta chain was documented in a study of blood T cell repertoires in COVID-19. This CDR3 has 15 amino acids. CDR1 and CDR2 from the germline V gene are SGHRS and YFSETQ. V was shortened by 2 bases and J by 6 bases, with 15 bases between the two germline ends. This clone has just a few counts. Generated by immunoSEQ multiplex PCR, the TCRdb table keeps only in-frame clones and is missing some. The sample contains around 95,000 clones, under 90% of which appear only once. The rearrangement uses TRBV5-1 and TRBJ2-1; possible D gene TRBD1, 8 bases. Sequencing used peripheral blood. This TCR derives from a human donor in a cohort sampled during active COVID-19. CDR3 loop: CASSFIQGEGNEQFF. The CDR3 nucleotides read TGCGCCAGCAGCTTTATACAGGGGGAGGGCAATGAGCAGTTCTTC.